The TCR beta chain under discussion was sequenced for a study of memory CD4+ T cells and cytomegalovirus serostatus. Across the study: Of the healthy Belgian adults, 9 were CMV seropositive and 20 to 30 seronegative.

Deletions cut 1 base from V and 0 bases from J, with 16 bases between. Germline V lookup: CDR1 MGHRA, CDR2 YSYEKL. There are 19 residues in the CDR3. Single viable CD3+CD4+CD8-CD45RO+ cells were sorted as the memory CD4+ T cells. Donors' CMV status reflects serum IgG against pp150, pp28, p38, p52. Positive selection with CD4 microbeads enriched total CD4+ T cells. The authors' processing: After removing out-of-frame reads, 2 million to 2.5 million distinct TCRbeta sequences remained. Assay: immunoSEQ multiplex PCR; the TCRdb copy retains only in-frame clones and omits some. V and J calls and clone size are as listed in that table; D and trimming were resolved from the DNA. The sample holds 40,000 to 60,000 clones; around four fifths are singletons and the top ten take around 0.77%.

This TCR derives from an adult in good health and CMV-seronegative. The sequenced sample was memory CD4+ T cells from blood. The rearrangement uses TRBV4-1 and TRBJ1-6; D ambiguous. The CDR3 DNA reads TGCGCCAGCAGCCAAGGAGTTTACCTCGAGTCCTCCTATAATTCACCCCTCCACTTT. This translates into CASSQGVYLESSYNSPLHF.